Below, 4 T cell receptor beta chains from the same sample are listed, as sequenced in a study of beta chain features in type 1 diabetes. The authors reverse transcribed all of the isolated RNA, so sequencing captured expressed TCRB transcripts. Assay: immunoSEQ multiplex PCR; the TCRdb copy retains only in-frame clones and omits some. Seen here are 200,000 to 250,000 clones, roughly 15% observed once, and the top ten hold 0.025% to 0.03%. The sequenced material came from naive CD4+ T cells from blood. All receptors come from a woman aged 35 to 49 in good health.

CDR3 loop: CASSPPGGATGELFF. The CDR3 nucleotides read TGTGCCAGCAGCCCACCGGGAGGGGCCACCGGGGAGCTGTTTTTT. This chain links TRBV4-2 with TRBJ2-2; 8 bases agree with TRBD2. Germline CDR1 and CDR2: LGHNA and YNFKEQ. This CDR3 has 15 residues. V gave up 4 bases and J gave up 4 bases; unmatched junction bases: 5.

This clone was counted a few times. V is TRBV2 and J is TRBJ1-2, with 11 bases lining up with TRBD1. CDR3 length equals 14 residues. The germline gives CDR1 SNHLY, CDR2 FYNNEI. V shed 7 bases and J 3 bases; nucleotides not matched to a gene: 4. In nucleotides, the CDR3 is TGTGCCAGCACCCGGACAGGGGGCGACTATGGCTACACCTTC. Amino acids: CASTRTGGDYGYTF.

This clone was detected ten times or more. This rearrangement joins TRBV7-9 to TRBJ2-5; 9 bases map to TRBD1. The germline V gene has CDR1 SEHNR and CDR2 FQNEAQ (reference sequence). There are 15 residues in the CDR3. Trimming removed 1 base from V and 1 base from J; junction bases left unmatched: 1. The CDR3 spells CASSLEGQGQETQYF. The CDR3 nucleotides read TGTGCCAGCAGCTTAGAGGGACAGGGCCAAGAGACCCAGTACTTC.

This chain connects TRBV4-3 to TRBJ2-2; 8 nucleotides align to TRBD2. Germline CDR1 is LGHNA and CDR2 is YSLEER. The CDR3 is 19 residues long. The J segment lost 4 bases and the V segment lost 1 base, leaving 14 bases of the junction unmatched. The CDR3 sequence: CASSQVLNSGARGTGELFF. CDR3 DNA: TGCGCCAGCAGCCAAGTTCTTAATAGCGGGGCCCGGGGCACCGGGGAGCTGTTTTTT.